A selection of T cell receptor beta chains follows, all from one sample in a study of CD8 T cells in Susac syndrome. A single record per CDR3 protein comes from TCRdb applying MiXCR to the immunoSEQ multiplex PCR reads. The table includes tens of thousands of distinct CDR3 sequences, 85% to 95% detected once. Source material: CD8+ T cells from PBMCs. Receptors were obtained from a human donor with Susac syndrome. Both conserved end residues are part of each CDR3. A D gene is named only where the DNA matches it firmly. Size is stated for part of the rows, as once, few or many counts, or as a class when the clone is expanded.

j_gene	v_gene	abundance	d_gene	len	CDR3aa	CDR3nt
TRBJ2-1	TRBV28	-	-	14	CASSTRFADLEQFF	TGTGCCAGCAGTACCCGGTTCGCGGACTTGGAGCAGTTCTTC
TRBJ2-7	TRBV4-1	-	-	14	CASSWPGAEYEQYF	TGCGCCAGCAGTTGGCCGGGGGCTGAGTACGAGCAGTACTTC
TRBJ2-7	TRBV15	-	-	16	CATRSTDGSAGSEQYF	TGTGCCACCAGGTCGACGGACGGGAGTGCTGGGAGCGAGCAGTACTTC
TRBJ1-1	TRBV9	-	TRBD1	14	CASSVSPGTGEAFF	TGTGCCAGCAGCGTCAGTCCCGGGACAGGAGAAGCTTTCTTT
TRBJ2-5	TRBV7-9	-	TRBD1	17	CASSLAGTGTAQETQYF	TGTGCCAGCAGCTTAGCCGGGACGGGGACAGCCCAAGAGACCCAGTACTTC
TRBJ2-3	TRBV12-3/TRBV12-4	-	TRBD2	14	CASSPGRVTDTQYF	TGTGCCAGCAGTCCTGGGAGGGTTACAGATACGCAGTATTTT
TRBJ2-7	TRBV29-1	-	-	12	CSAEVNSYEQYF	TGCAGCGCCGAAGTTAACTCCTACGAGCAGTACTTC
TRBJ1-1	TRBV27	-	-	16	CASRHYAGAMNTEAFF	TGTGCCAGCAGACACTATGCGGGGGCTATGAACACTGAAGCTTTCTTT
TRBJ2-5	TRBV9	-	TRBD2	15	CASSSSWGGWETQYF	TGTGCCAGCAGCTCTAGCTGGGGGGGTTGGGAGACCCAGTACTTC
TRBJ2-3	TRBV14	-	-	11	CASSYAVLQYF	TGTGCCAGCAGCTACGCCGTCCTGCAGTATTTT
TRBJ2-7	TRBV4-2	-	-	16	CASSSQRGAASYEQYF	TGTGCCAGCAGCTCTCAACGAGGAGCCGCTTCTTACGAGCAGTACTTC
TRBJ2-2	TRBV24-1	-	-	14	CATSADTYTGELFF	TGTGCCACCAGTGCGGACACCTACACCGGGGAGCTGTTTTTT
TRBJ1-2	TRBV3-1	-	-	14	CASSPEGEIDGYTF	TGTGCCAGCAGCCCCGAGGGGGAAATAGATGGCTACACCTTC
TRBJ2-1	TRBV2	once	TRBD2	14	CASIHLADYNEQFF	TGTGCCAGCATCCACCTAGCGGACTACAATGAGCAGTTCTTC
TRBJ2-7	TRBV5-1	-	TRBD1	18	CASSSPGTGFSSSYEQYF	TGCGCCAGCAGCTCCCCCGGGACAGGCTTCTCGAGCTCCTACGAGCAGTACTTC
TRBJ2-1	TRBV28	-	TRBD2	19	CASSLRTAGGRARYNEQFF	TGTGCCAGCAGTTTGAGGACGGCTGGCGGGAGGGCCCGGTACAATGAGCAGTTCTTC
TRBJ2-2	TRBV29-1	-	-	12	CSVVDLSGELFF	TGCAGCGTTGTTGACCTCTCGGGGGAGCTGTTTTTT
TRBJ1-2	TRBV6-2/TRBV6-3	-	-	13	CASSPAEDYGYTF	TGTGCCAGCAGCCCAGCCGAAGACTATGGCTACACCTTC
TRBJ2-7	TRBV15	-	TRBD2	14	CATSAGLAGDEQYF	TGTGCCACCAGCGCCGGACTAGCGGGGGACGAGCAGTACTTC
TRBJ2-1	TRBV7-9	-	TRBD2	15	CASSLVIAGANEQFF	TGTGCCAGCAGCTTAGTTATAGCGGGAGCCAATGAGCAGTTCTTC
TRBJ2-3	TRBV12-3/TRBV12-4	once	TRBD2	17	CASSLGGTSGLGDTQYF	TGTGCCAGCAGTTTGGGTGGGACTAGCGGACTTGGGGATACGCAGTATTTT
TRBJ2-3	TRBV11-2	-	TRBD2	17	CASSSRTSGRDFHTQYF	TGTGCCAGCAGCTCTCGGACTAGCGGGAGGGATTTTCATACGCAGTATTTT
TRBJ2-5	TRBV7-9	once	-	12	CAFLVRGETQYF	TGTGCCTTTCTGGTTCGGGGAGAGACCCAGTACTTC
TRBJ2-1	TRBV19	-	-	19	CASSPPIAPPGGHWGEQFF	TGTGCCAGTAGTCCACCGATTGCACCACCCGGGGGCCACTGGGGGGAGCAGTTCTTC
TRBJ2-1	TRBV9	-	TRBD2	15	CASSVDTLAGNEQFF	TGTGCCAGCAGCGTAGATACTCTAGCGGGCAATGAGCAGTTCTTC
TRBJ2-5	TRBV24-1	-	-	14	CATSGPGSGETQYF	TGTGCCACCAGTGGACCGGGGAGCGGAGAGACCCAGTACTTC
TRBJ2-1	TRBV29-1	-	-	15	CSSVGGLSPYNEQFF	TGCAGCTCTGTTGGAGGACTATCACCGTACAATGAGCAGTTCTTC
TRBJ2-7	TRBV6-5	-	TRBD2	17	CASSYLAPLAGFYEQYF	TGTGCCAGCAGTTACCTTGCCCCACTAGCGGGATTCTACGAGCAGTACTTC
TRBJ1-1	TRBV30	-	-	13	CASRGDPNTEAFF	TGTGCCTCCAGAGGGGACCCGAACACTGAAGCTTTCTTT
TRBJ2-1	TRBV6-5	-	-	15	CASSYSSTRDNEQFF	TGTGCCAGCAGTTACTCCTCTACTAGAGACAATGAGCAGTTCTTC
TRBJ2-4	TRBV2	-	TRBD2	16	CASREFPGTSGDIQYF	TGTGCCAGCAGGGAATTCCCCGGGACTAGCGGGGACATTCAGTACTTC
TRBJ2-1	TRBV9	-	-	16	CASSAEEGSSYNEQFF	TGTGCCAGCAGCGCAGAGGAGGGCAGCTCCTACAATGAGCAGTTCTTC
TRBJ1-5	TRBV20-1	-	-	16	CSASGERSGVNQPQHF	TGCAGTGCTAGTGGCGAGAGGTCTGGGGTCAATCAGCCCCAGCATTTT
TRBJ1-2	TRBV6-5	few	-	15	CASSYSRGGEGGYTF	TGTGCCAGCAGTTACTCGAGAGGTGGGGAAGGTGGCTACACCTTC
TRBJ2-2	TRBV6-5	-	-	12	CASSLNAGELFF	TGTGCCAGCAGTTTAAATGCCGGGGAGCTGTTTTTT
TRBJ2-1	TRBV5-1	-	-	17	CASRRGTGGRSYNEQFF	TGCGCCAGCAGGAGGGGGACTGGGGGACGGTCCTACAATGAGCAGTTCTTC
TRBJ2-1	TRBV3-1	-	-	15	CASSQGVSGLEGQFF	TGTGCCAGCAGCCAAGGTGTTAGCGGCCTGGAAGGGCAGTTCTTC
TRBJ2-5	TRBV5-1	-	-	16	CASSLESGAFRETQYF	TGCGCCAGCAGCTTGGAGTCAGGGGCCTTCCGGGAGACCCAGTACTTC
TRBJ2-5	TRBV7-6	-	-	16	CASSHKTSLAMETQYF	TGTGCCAGCAGCCATAAAACCTCTCTTGCTATGGAGACCCAGTACTTC
TRBJ2-5	TRBV7-2	-	-	13	CASSLIKFETQYF	TGTGCCAGCAGCTTAATTAAGTTTGAGACCCAGTACTTC
TRBJ2-1	TRBV25-1	-	-	13	CASSASLVSEQFF	TGTGCCAGCTCCGCCTCCCTTGTGAGTGAGCAGTTCTTC
TRBJ2-4	TRBV13	-	-	14	CASSSQIVKNIQYF	TGTGCCAGCAGCTCCCAAATAGTCAAAAACATTCAGTACTTC
TRBJ2-1	TRBV6-2/TRBV6-3	-	-	13	CASSYSKGNEQFF	TGTGCCAGCAGTTACTCGAAAGGCAATGAGCAGTTCTTC
TRBJ2-3	TRBV7-8	-	-	15	CASSPQPPVVDTQYF	TGTGCCAGCAGCCCACAGCCTCCGGTTGTAGATACGCAGTATTTT
TRBJ2-1	TRBV20-1	-	TRBD1	15	CSAREGTGGLNEQFF	TGCAGTGCTAGGGAAGGGACAGGGGGCCTCAATGAGCAGTTCTTC
TRBJ2-2	TRBV20-1	-	-	12	CSASWQNGELFF	TGCAGTGCTAGTTGGCAGAACGGGGAGCTGTTTTTT
TRBJ2-7	TRBV11-2	-	-	13	CASSFGQTYEQYF	TGTGCCAGCAGCTTTGGACAGACCTACGAGCAGTACTTC
TRBJ2-7	TRBV5-6	-	TRBD2	15	CASSFDSGDNYEQYF	TGTGCCAGCAGCTTTGATAGCGGGGACAACTACGAGCAGTACTTC
TRBJ2-3	TRBV7-9	-	TRBD2	16	CASSVTSGKGADTQYF	TGTGCCAGCAGCGTAACTAGCGGGAAGGGAGCAGATACGCAGTATTTT
TRBJ2-1	TRBV20-1	-	TRBD2	16	CSARDSLAGGLYEQFF	TGCAGTGCTAGGGATTCCCTAGCGGGAGGGCTCTATGAGCAGTTCTTC
TRBJ1-4	TRBV15	-	-	14	CATSRGQEEEKLFF	TGTGCCACCAGCAGAGGACAGGAGGAGGAAAAACTGTTTTTT
TRBJ2-7	TRBV7-6	-	TRBD2	13	CASSFTSGGEQYF	TGTGCCAGCAGCTTCACTTCGGGAGGAGAGCAGTACTTC
TRBJ2-5	TRBV7-7	-	-	15	CASSQGGGRGETQYF	TGTGCTAGCAGCCAAGGGGGCGGGAGAGGAGAGACCCAGTACTTC
TRBJ1-1	TRBV15	once	-	13	CATSRVSNTEAFF	TGTGCCACCAGCAGAGTCAGTAACACTGAAGCTTTCTTT